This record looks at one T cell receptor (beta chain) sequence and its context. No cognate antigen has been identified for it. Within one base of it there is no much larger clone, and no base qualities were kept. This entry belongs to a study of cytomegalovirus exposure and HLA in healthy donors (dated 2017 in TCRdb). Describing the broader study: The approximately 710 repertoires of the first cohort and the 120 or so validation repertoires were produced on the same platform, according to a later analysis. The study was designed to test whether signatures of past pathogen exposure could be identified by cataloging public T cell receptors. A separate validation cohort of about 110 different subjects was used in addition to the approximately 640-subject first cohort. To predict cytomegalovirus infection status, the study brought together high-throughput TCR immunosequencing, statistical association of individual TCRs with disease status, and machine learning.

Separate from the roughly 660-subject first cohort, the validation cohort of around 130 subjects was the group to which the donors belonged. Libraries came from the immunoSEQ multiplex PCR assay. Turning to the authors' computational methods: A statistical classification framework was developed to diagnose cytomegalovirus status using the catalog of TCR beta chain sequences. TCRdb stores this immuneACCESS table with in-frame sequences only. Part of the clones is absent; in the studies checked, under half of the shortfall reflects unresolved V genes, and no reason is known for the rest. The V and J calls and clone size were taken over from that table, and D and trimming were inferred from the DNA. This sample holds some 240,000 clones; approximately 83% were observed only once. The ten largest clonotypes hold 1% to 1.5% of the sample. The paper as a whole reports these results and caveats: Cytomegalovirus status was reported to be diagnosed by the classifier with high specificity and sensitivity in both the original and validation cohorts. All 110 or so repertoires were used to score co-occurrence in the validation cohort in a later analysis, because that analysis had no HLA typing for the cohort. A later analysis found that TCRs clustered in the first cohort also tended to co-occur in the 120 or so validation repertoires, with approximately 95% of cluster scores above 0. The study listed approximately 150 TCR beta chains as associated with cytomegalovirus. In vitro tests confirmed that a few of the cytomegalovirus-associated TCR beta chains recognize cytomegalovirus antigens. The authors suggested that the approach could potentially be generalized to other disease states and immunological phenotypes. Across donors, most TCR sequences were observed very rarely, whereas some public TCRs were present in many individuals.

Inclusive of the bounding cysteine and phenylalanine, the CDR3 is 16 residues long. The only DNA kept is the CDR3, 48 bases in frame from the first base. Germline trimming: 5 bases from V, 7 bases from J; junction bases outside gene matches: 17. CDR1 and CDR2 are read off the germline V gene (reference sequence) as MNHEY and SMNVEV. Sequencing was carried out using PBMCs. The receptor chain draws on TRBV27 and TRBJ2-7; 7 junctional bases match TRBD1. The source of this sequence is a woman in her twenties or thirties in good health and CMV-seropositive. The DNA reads TGTGCCAGCAGTCCCCAACCCGTGGGACAGCCAGGGGAGCAGTACTTC. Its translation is CASSPQPVGQPGEQYF.